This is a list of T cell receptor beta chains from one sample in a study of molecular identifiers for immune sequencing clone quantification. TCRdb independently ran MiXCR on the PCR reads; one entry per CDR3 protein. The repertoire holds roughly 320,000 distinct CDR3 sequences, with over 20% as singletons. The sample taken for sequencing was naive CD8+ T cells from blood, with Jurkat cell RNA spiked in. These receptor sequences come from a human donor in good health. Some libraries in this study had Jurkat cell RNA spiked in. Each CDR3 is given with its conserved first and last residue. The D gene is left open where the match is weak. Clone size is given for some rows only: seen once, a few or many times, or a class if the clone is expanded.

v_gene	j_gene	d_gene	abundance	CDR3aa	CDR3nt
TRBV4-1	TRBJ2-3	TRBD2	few	CASSLLTSGGALDTQYF	TGCGCCAGCAGCCTCCTGACTAGCGGGGGGGCCCTTGATACGCAGTATTTT
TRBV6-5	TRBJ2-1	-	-	CASSHNDIGLPSYNEQFF	TGTGCCAGCAGTCATAACGATATAGGACTCCCCTCCTACAATGAGCAGTTCTTC
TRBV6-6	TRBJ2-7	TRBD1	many	CASSTPGQGESYEQYF	TGTGCCAGCAGTACCCCCGGACAGGGGGAGTCCTACGAGCAGTACTTC
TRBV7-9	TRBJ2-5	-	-	CASSARIQETQYF	TGTGCCAGCAGCGCCAGAATCCAAGAGACCCAGTACTTC
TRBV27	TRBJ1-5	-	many	CASSLAGRVEPQHF	TGTGCCAGCAGTTTAGCGGGCCGGGTAGAGCCCCAGCATTTT
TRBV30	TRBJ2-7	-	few	CAWSVAGGTKQYF	TGTGCCTGGAGTGTAGCGGGTGGAACGAAGCAGTACTTC
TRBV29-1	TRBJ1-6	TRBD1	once	CSVADRADSPLHF	TGCAGCGTTGCTGACAGGGCGGATTCACCCCTCCACTTT
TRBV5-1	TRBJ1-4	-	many	CASSTGRGEKLFF	TGCGCCAGCAGCACTGGACGGGGCGAAAAACTGTTTTTT
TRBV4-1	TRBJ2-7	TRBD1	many	CASSQKDRSSYEQYF	TGCGCCAGCAGCCAGAAGGACAGGAGCTCCTACGAGCAGTACTTC
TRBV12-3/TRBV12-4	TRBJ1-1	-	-	CASSSAHRGEALF	TGTGCCAGCAGTTCGGCCCACCGGGGCGAAGCTTTATTT
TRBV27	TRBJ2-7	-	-	CASSLGPGVYEQYF	TGTGCCAGCAGTCTGGGACCAGGAGTCTACGAGCAGTACTTC
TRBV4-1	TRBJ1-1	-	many	CASSQVELLGTEAFF	TGCGCCAGCAGCCAAGTAGAACTCCTGGGGACTGAAGCTTTCTTT
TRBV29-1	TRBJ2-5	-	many	CSVLDSSATQYF	TGCAGCGTTCTGGACAGCAGCGCGACCCAGTACTTC
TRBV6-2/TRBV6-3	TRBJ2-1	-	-	CASSFRGPEVYNEQFF	TGTGCCAGCAGTTTCCGGGGCCCGGAGGTTTACAATGAGCAGTTCTTC
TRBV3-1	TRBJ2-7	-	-	CASSQNPGQRYEQYF	TGTGCCAGCAGCCAAAACCCGGGGCAGCGCTACGAGCAGTACTTC
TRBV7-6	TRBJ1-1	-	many	CASSLEIGTEAFF	TGTGCCAGCAGCTTAGAGATTGGGACTGAAGCTTTCTTT
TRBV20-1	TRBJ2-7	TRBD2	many	CSTTSGMTYEQYF	TGCAGTACCACTAGCGGCATGACCTACGAGCAGTACTTC
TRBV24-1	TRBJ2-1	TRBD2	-	CATSDSTSGGIYNEQFF	TGTGCCACCAGTGATTCGACTAGCGGGGGGATATACAATGAGCAGTTCTTC
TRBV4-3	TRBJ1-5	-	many	CASSQDRISNQPQHF	TGCGCCAGCAGCCAAGATCGCATTAGCAATCAGCCCCAGCATTTT
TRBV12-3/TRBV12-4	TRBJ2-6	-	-	CASRDSGANALTF	TGTGCCAGCAGAGACTCCGGGGCCAACGCCCTGACTTTC
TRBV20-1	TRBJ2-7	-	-	CSAQDPYEQYF	TGCAGTGCGCAGGACCCCTACGAGCAGTACTTC
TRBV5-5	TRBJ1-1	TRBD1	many	CASSWSAQGATEAFF	TGTGCCAGCAGCTGGTCCGCACAGGGGGCAACTGAAGCTTTCTTT
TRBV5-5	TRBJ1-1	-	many	CASSPSSRTEAFF	TGTGCCAGCAGCCCCTCCAGTCGTACTGAAGCTTTCTTT
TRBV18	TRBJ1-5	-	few	CASSPGGGFDQPQHF	TGTGCCAGCTCACCGGGCGGGGGCTTTGATCAGCCCCAGCATTTT
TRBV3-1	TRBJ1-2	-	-	CASSQGAPGRRIYGYTF	TGTGCCAGCAGCCAAGGAGCACCGGGACGGCGAATCTATGGCTACACCTTC
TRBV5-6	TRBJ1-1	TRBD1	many	CASSLGLGQGYEAFF	TGTGCCAGCAGCTTGGGATTGGGACAGGGGTATGAAGCTTTCTTT